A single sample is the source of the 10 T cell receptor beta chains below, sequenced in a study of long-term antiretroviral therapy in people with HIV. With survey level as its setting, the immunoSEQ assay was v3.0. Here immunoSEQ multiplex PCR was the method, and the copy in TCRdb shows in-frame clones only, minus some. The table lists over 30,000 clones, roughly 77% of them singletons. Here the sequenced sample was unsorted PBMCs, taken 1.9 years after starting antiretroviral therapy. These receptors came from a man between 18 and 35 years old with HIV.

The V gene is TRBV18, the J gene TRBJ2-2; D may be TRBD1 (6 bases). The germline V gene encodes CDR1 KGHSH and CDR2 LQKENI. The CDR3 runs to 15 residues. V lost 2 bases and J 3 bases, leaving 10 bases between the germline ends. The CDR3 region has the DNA TGTGCCAGCTCACCAGGGGGCAGCGACACCGGGGAGCTGTTTTTT. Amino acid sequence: CASSPGGSDTGELFF.

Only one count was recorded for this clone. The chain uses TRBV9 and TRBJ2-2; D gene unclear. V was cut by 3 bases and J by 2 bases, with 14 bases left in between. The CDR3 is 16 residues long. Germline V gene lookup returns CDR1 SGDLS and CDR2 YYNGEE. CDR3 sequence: CASSDLVWGNTGELFF. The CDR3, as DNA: TGTGCCAGCAGCGACCTAGTATGGGGAAACACCGGGGAGCTGTTTTTT.

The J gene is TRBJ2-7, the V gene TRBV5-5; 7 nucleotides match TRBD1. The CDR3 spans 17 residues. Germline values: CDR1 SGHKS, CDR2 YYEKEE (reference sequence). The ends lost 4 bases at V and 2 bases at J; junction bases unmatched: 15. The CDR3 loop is CASSPGTDPESTYEQYV. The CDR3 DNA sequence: TGTGCCAGCAGCCCCGGGACAGATCCAGAAAGCACCTACGAGCAGTACGTC.

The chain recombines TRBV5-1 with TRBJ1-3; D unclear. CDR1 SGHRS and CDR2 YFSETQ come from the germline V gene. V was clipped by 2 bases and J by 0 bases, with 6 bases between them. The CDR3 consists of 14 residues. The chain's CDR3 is CASSFDASGNTIYF. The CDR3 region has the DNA TGCGCCAGCAGCTTCGACGCCTCTGGAAACACCATATATTTT.

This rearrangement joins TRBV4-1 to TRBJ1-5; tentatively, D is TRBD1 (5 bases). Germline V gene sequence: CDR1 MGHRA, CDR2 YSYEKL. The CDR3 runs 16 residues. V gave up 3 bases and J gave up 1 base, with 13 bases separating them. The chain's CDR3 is CASSQEVGESNQPQHF. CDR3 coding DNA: TGCGCCAGCAGCCAGGAGGTGGGGGAAAGCAATCAGCCCCAGCATTTT.

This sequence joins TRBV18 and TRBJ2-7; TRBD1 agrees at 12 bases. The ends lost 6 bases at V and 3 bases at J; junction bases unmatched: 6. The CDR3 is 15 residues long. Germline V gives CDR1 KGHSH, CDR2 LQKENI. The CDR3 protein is CASSSGTGGLYEQYV. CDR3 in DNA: TGTGCCAGCTCGTCCGGGACAGGGGGCCTCTACGAGCAGTACGTC.

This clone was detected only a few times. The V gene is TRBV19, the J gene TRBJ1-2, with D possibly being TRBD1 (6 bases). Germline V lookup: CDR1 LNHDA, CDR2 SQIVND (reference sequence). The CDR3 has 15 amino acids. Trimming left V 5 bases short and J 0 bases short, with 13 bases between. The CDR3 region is CASSPGNRANYGYTF. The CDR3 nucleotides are TGTGCCAGTAGTCCCGGAAACAGGGCTAACTATGGCTACACCTTC.

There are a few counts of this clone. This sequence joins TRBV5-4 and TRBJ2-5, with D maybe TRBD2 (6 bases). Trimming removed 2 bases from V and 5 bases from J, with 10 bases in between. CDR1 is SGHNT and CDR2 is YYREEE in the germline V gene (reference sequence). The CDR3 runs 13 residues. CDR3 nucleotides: TGTGCCAGCAGCTTAGGGGACTTGGAGACCCAGTACTTC. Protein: CASSLGDLETQYF.

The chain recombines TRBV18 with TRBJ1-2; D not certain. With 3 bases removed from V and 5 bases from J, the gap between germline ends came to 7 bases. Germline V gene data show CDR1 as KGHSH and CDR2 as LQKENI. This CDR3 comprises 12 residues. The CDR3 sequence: CASSPRAYGYTF. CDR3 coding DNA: TGTGCCAGCTCACCGCGGGCATATGGCTACACCTTC.

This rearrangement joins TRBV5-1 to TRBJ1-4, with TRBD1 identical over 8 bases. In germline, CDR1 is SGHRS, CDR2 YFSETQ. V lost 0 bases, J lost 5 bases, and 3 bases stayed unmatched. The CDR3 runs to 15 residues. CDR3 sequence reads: CASSLGRQGNEKLFF. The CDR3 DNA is TGCGCCAGCAGCTTGGGAAGACAGGGGAATGAAAAACTGTTTTTT.